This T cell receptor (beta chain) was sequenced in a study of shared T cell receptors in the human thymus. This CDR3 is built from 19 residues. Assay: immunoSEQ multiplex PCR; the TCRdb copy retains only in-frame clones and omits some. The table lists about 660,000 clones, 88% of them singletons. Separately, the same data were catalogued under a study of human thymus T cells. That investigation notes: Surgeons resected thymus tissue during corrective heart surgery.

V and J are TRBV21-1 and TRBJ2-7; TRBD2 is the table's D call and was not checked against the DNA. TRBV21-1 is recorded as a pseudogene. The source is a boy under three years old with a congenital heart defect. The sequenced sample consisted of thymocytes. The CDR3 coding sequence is TGTGCCAGCAGCAAAAGAGAGCACGCGACTAGCGGCCAGGACGACGAGCAGTACTTC. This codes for CASSKREHATSGQDDEQYF.